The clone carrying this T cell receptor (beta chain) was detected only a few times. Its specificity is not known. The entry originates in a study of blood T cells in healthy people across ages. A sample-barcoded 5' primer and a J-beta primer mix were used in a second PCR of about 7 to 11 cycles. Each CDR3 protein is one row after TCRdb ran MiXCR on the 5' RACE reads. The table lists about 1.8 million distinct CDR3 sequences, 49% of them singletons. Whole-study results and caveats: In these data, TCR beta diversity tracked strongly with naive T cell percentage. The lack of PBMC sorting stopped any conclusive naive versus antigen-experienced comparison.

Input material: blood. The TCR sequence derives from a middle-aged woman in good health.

CDR3 sequence: CAISIQGGTYEQYF. In DNA form, the CDR3 reads TGTGCCATCAGTATACAGGGGGGAACCTACGAGCAGTACTTC. This chain connects TRBV10-3 to TRBJ2-7, with 8 bases matching TRBD1. Germline lookup yields CDR1 ENHRY and CDR2 SYGVKD. V lost 5 bases to trimming and J lost 2 bases; unmatched junction nucleotides: 5. The CDR3 length is 14 residues.